The 29 T cell receptor beta chains listed next were all sequenced from one sample in a study of vaccination effects on CD4 cells after COVID-19. Assay used: immunoSEQ multiplex PCR; TCRdb lists only in-frame clones, some missing. Seen here are roughly 70,000 clones, about 69% observed once, and the top ten hold less than 6.5%. Peptide-pool stimulation followed by sequencing identified expanded antigen-specific CD4+ clonotypes in the ViraFEST assay. Culture proceeded for approximately nine days, and CD4+ T cells were then isolated. Documented for the person is a PCR-confirmed SARS-CoV-2 infection occurring between March and December 2020. No antigen is known for these receptors. Material: CD4+ T cells from PBMCs cultured with HIV peptides, obtained before COVID-19 vaccination. Subset: HIV-1 Nef peptide pool negative control/reference culture. The receptors come from a human donor who had a prior SARS-CoV-2 infection.

V and J are TRBV7-9 and TRBJ2-5; D possibly corresponds to TRBD1 (5 bases). The V and J ends lost 4 bases and 5 bases respectively, with 11 bases between them. Germline V CDR1 and CDR2: SEHNR, FQNEAQ (reference sequence). This CDR3 contains 13 residues. The CDR3 coding sequence is TGTGCCAGCAGCTCCAGGGTTGAGGAGACCCAGTACTTC. Translating gives CASSSRVEETQYF.

J is TRBJ2-3 and V is TRBV5-4, with TRBD2 matching over 7 bases. CDR3 length: 16 amino acids. The germline gives CDR1 SGHNT, CDR2 YYREEE (reference sequence). Trimming cost V 4 bases and J 2 bases; bases outside gene matches: 10. The DNA for the CDR3 is TGTGCCAGCAGCGGGGGGGTCTCGCGGTCCACAGATACGCAGTATTTT. Its protein product is CASSGGVSRSTDTQYF.

DNA of the CDR3: TGTGCCAGCAGCCCTGAGGTGTTTGTAAGTGAGCAGTTCTTC. Protein product: CASSPEVFVSEQFF. The chain couples TRBV2 to TRBJ2-1; D remains unclear. With 6 bases removed from V and 9 bases from J, the gap between germline ends came to 18 bases. The CDR3 covers 14 residues. Germline V gives CDR1 SNHLY, CDR2 FYNNEI.

The chain joins TRBV20-1 to TRBJ2-1, with 9 bases matching TRBD1. CDR3 size: 11 residues. The J segment lost 14 bases and the V segment lost 3 bases, leaving 5 bases of the junction unmatched. Germline values: CDR1 DFQATT, CDR2 SNEGSKA (reference sequence). The CDR3 nucleotides read TGCAGTGCTAGCGGCGGGACAGGGAAGTTCTTC. It encodes CSASGGTGKFF.

The chain combines TRBV11-3 with TRBJ2-1, with TRBD2 matching over 8 bases. The CDR3 totals 14 residues. Germline CDR1 is SGHNT and CDR2 is YENEEA. V shed 1 base, J shed 8 bases, and the junction held 4 bases outside the gene matches. In nucleotides, the CDR3 is TGTGCCAGCAGCTTAGCGGGGGGGCATCATGAGCAGTTCTTC. Translating gives CASSLAGGHHEQFF. Combining the CDR3 with reference TRBV11-3 and TRBJ2-1 gives the whole variable domain EAGVVQSPRYKIIEKKQPVAFWCNPISGHNTLYWYLQNLGQGPELLIRYENEEAVDDSQLPKDRFSAERLKGVDSTLKIQPAELGDSAVYLCASSLAGGHHEQFFGPGTRLTVL.

This chain uses TRBV4-1 with TRBJ2-7; TRBD2 matches 12 bases. V was clipped by 6 bases and J by 5 bases; unmatched bases: 8. The germline V gene has CDR1 MGHRA and CDR2 YSYEKL. This CDR3 has 15 amino acids. CDR3 DNA: TGCGCCAGCAGACCCGGACTAGCGGGACGGAACGAGCAGTACTTC. Encoded protein: CASRPGLAGRNEQYF.

This chain joins TRBV5-1 and TRBJ2-3; D is unclear. This CDR3 has 14 amino acids. V lost 3 bases, J lost 5 bases, and 13 bases lay in between. The germline CDR1 and CDR2 sequences are SGHRS and YFSETQ. The chain's CDR3 is CASSSEPIGDTQYF. DNA for the CDR3: TGCGCCAGCAGCTCCGAACCCATTGGAGATACGCAGTATTTT.

The rearrangement links TRBV6-5 to TRBJ2-3; D is perhaps TRBD1 (6 bases). Germline assignment: CDR1 MNHEY and CDR2 SVGAGI. The V end was cut by 4 bases, the J end by 0 bases, with 11 bases between. The CDR3 spans 15 residues. CDR3 amino acids: CASSSSTGSTDTQYF. In DNA form, the CDR3 reads TGTGCCAGCAGTTCGTCTACAGGGAGCACAGATACGCAGTATTTT.

This sequence joins TRBV19 and TRBJ1-2; no clear D. Germline V gene lookup returns CDR1 LNHDA and CDR2 SQIVND (reference sequence). Trimming took off 3 bases at V and 4 bases at J, with 9 bases between the two ends. The CDR3 contains 13 residues. Here the CDR3 DNA reads TGTGCCAGTAGTATTACCCGGGCCTATGGCTACACCTTC. Amino acid sequence: CASSITRAYGYTF.

This sequence joins TRBV7-8 and TRBJ2-5, with D possibly being TRBD2 (5 bases). The CDR3 length is 13 residues. CDR1 and CDR2 (germline): SGHVS, FQNEAQ. Trimming removed 1 base at V and 4 bases at J, with 7 bases between. CDR3 sequence reads: CASSLGRGETQYF. The CDR3 nucleotides are TGTGCCAGCAGCTTAGGTCGGGGAGAGACCCAGTACTTC.

The chain is built from TRBV2 and TRBJ1-2, with 7 bases matching TRBD1. V lost 7 bases, J lost 1 base, and 3 bases stayed unmatched. CDR3 length: 13 amino acids. The germline CDR1 and CDR2 sequences are SNHLY and FYNNEI. The CDR3 sequence is CASTRQGNYGYTF. In DNA form, the CDR3 reads TGTGCCAGCACCCGACAGGGTAACTATGGCTACACCTTC.

The CDR3 protein is CASSYAGAAGYTF. In DNA, the CDR3 is TGTGCCAGCAGTTACGCCGGGGCGGCTGGCTACACCTTC. The chain is built from TRBV6-5 and TRBJ1-2, with a possible D match to TRBD1 (5 bases). The CDR3 spans 13 residues. Germline CDR1 and CDR2: MNHEY and SVGAGI. V lost 2 bases and J 7 bases, leaving 11 bases between the germline ends.

A few counts support this clone. The chain links TRBV11-3 to TRBJ2-1; TRBD2 matches 8 bases. The CDR3 totals 15 residues. Germline lookup yields CDR1 SGHNT and CDR2 YENEEA. The V and J ends lost 5 bases and 2 bases, in that order; junction bases with no gene match: 5. The CDR3 DNA follows: TGTGCCAGCAGCCTCACTAGCGGTCCCTACAATGAGCAGTTCTTC. Its translation is CASSLTSGPYNEQFF.

This clone was picked up a small number of times. The gene calls are TRBV5-8 and TRBJ1-2; 7 nucleotides match TRBD1. Looked up from germline, CDR1 is SGHTS and CDR2 is YDEGEE. The CDR3 loop spans 19 amino acids. Trimming cost V 2 bases and J 5 bases; bases outside gene matches: 21. The CDR3, as DNA: TGTGCCAGCAGCTTATCCGATGGGACAGTAGGTGGTCGGGTGTATGGCTACACCTTC. As protein: CASSLSDGTVGGRVYGYTF.

The chain has TRBV15 and TRBJ2-5; 12 positions agree with TRBD1. V was pared by 3 bases and J by 5 bases, with 4 bases of the junction left unmatched. The CDR3 is 15 amino acids. Germline loops: CDR1 LNHNV, CDR2 YYDKDF (reference sequence). The CDR3 coding sequence is TGTGCCACCAGCAGGGGACAGGGGGCGCAGGAGACCCAGTACTTC. Residues: CATSRGQGAQETQYF.

This chain uses TRBV29-1 with TRBJ2-3; 16 bases are shared with TRBD2. Losses at the gene ends were 6 bases for V and 4 bases for J; bases not matched to a gene: 1. There are 14 residues in the CDR3. Germline V gene lookup returns CDR1 SQVTM and CDR2 ANQGSEA. This CDR3 reads CSVGTSGGADTQYF. The CDR3 DNA is TGCAGCGTGGGGACTAGCGGGGGGGCAGATACGCAGTATTTT.

The V call is TRBV11-3, the J call TRBJ2-7; the D is unclear. V gave up 5 bases and J gave up 5 bases, with 16 bases separating them. Germline V gene lookup returns CDR1 SGHNT and CDR2 YENEEA. The CDR3 extends over 14 amino acids. Here the CDR3 DNA reads TGTGCCAGCAGCCCTCGCGCGGCTTCGGACGAGCAGTACTTC. Translating gives CASSPRAASDEQYF.

The chain joins TRBV5-1 to TRBJ2-3; 10 bases agree with TRBD1. This CDR3 comprises 15 residues. V was pared by 4 bases and J by 4 bases, with 6 bases of the junction left unmatched. CDR1 SGHRS and CDR2 YFSETQ come from the germline V gene. CDR3 loop: CASSQWDRGPDTQYF. The CDR3 nucleotides are TGCGCCAGCAGCCAATGGGACAGGGGACCAGATACGCAGTATTTT.

The chain employs TRBV4-3 and TRBJ2-2, with D perhaps matching TRBD2 (6 bases). From germline, CDR1 is LGHNA and CDR2 YSLEER. CDR3 length equals 17 residues. The V end lost 1 base, the J end lost 3 bases, and 15 bases lay between the germline ends. DNA for the CDR3: TGCGCCAGCAGCCAAGCGATAAACTGGGAGGACACCGGGGAGCTGTTTTTT. It translates to CASSQAINWEDTGELFF.

This clone occurred a few times. Here the CDR3 reads CASSPRASGDYGYTF. The CDR3 DNA reads as TGTGCCAGCAGCCCTAGAGCGTCAGGGGACTATGGCTACACCTTC. V gene TRBV7-6 combines with J gene TRBJ1-2; a possible D gene is TRBD1 (6 bases). V dropped 5 bases and J dropped 3 bases, with 16 bases sitting between them. Looked up from germline, CDR1 is SGHVS and CDR2 is FNYEAQ. The CDR3 spans 15 residues.

The genes are TRBV6-1 and TRBJ1-6, with D possibly being TRBD1 (6 bases). Trimming removed 0 bases from V and 3 bases from J, with 12 bases in between. This CDR3 region has 17 residues. The V gene's germline CDR1 is MNHNS and CDR2 SASEGT. CDR3 DNA sequence: TGTGCCAGCAGTGAAGCTACGACAGGTTACTATAATTCACCCCTCCACTTT. The encoded protein is CASSEATTGYYNSPLHF.

The V gene is TRBV5-1, the J gene TRBJ2-3; perhaps D is TRBD1 or TRBD2 (6 bases each). With 0 bases removed from V and 7 bases from J, the gap between germline ends came to 9 bases. CDR1 is SGHRS, CDR2 YFSETQ, per germline. CDR3 length equals 13 residues. The CDR3: CASSLAGDNTQYF. For the CDR3, the DNA is TGCGCCAGCAGCTTGGCGGGGGACAATACGCAGTATTTT. Full variable domain (remainder filled in from reference TRBV5-1 and TRBJ2-3): KAGVTQTPRYLIKTRGQQVTLSCSPISGHRSVSWYQQTPGQGLQFLFEYFSETQRNKGNFPGRFSGRQFSNSRSEMNVSTLELGDSALYLCASSLAGDNTQYFGPGTRLTVL.

This clone was seen more than once but under ten times. The CDR3 sequence is CASSDPIRGRADTQYF. CDR3 nucleotides: TGTGCCAGCAGCGACCCCATCAGGGGGCGTGCAGATACGCAGTATTTT. The gene calls are TRBV7-9 and TRBJ2-3; 8 nucleotides match TRBD1. The CDR3 has 16 amino acids. After removal of 5 bases from V and 4 bases from J, the junction contained 11 bases not matched to a gene. CDR1 is SEHNR, CDR2 FQNEAQ, per germline (reference sequence).

The genes are TRBV3-1 (or the pseudogene TRBV3-2) and TRBJ2-3; no firm D call. Per the germline V gene, CDR1 is LGHDT and CDR2 is YNNKEL (reference sequence). V lost 4 bases and J 5 bases, leaving 13 bases between the germline ends. The CDR3 is made up of 14 amino acids. Here the CDR3 DNA reads TGTGCCAGCAGCCCTGTGTTGGCCGAAGATACGCAGTATTTT. Translating it yields CASSPVLAEDTQYF.

This chain joins TRBV19 and TRBJ1-5; D possibly corresponds to TRBD1 (6 bases). Germline values: CDR1 LNHDA, CDR2 SQIVND (reference sequence). This CDR3 is built from 13 residues. V lost 11 bases to trimming and J lost 6 bases, with 17 bases between them. The CDR3 protein is CAVGAGPRQPQHF. The CDR3 bases are TGTGCCGTGGGGGCGGGCCCTCGTCAGCCCCAGCATTTT.

The chain has TRBV7-8 and TRBJ1-2; the D gene is possibly TRBD1 (5 bases). Per germline, CDR1 SGHVS and CDR2 FQNEAQ. CDR3 length: 16 residues. V shed 5 bases and J shed 6 bases, with 22 bases lying between them. As DNA, the CDR3 is TGTGCCAGCAGCCCTCTCTGGAGTGGGGGAGGGAATGGCTACACCTTC. Encoded protein: CASSPLWSGGGNGYTF.

This clone was detected only once. The DNA of the CDR3 is TGTGCCAGCAAAGAAGACCTTCAAGAGACCCAGTACTTC. Amino acid sequence: CASKEDLQETQYF. The V and J genes are TRBV2 and TRBJ2-5; D uncertain. The CDR3 totals 13 residues. V was shortened by 7 bases and J by 2 bases, with 11 bases between the two germline ends. Per the germline V gene, CDR1 is SNHLY and CDR2 is FYNNEI.

The CDR3: CASNIIRTGNYGYTF. DNA for the CDR3: TGTGCCAGTAATATCATACGGACAGGGAACTATGGCTACACCTTC. The rearrangement links TRBV19 to TRBJ1-2; 8 bases are shared with TRBD1. The CDR3 extends over 15 amino acids. The trim removed 7 bases at V and 2 bases at J, leaving 9 bases unmatched. From germline, CDR1 is LNHDA and CDR2 SQIVND (reference sequence).

The chain has TRBV5-1 and TRBJ2-1; 13 bases map to TRBD2. CDR3 size: 16 residues. The germline gives CDR1 SGHRS, CDR2 YFSETQ. After removal of 4 bases from V and 9 bases from J, the junction contained 10 bases not matched to a gene. The DNA of the CDR3 is TGCGCCAGCAGCCCTTTGACTAGCGGGGGGTCTGTTGAGCAGTTCTTC. This translates into CASSPLTSGGSVEQFF.